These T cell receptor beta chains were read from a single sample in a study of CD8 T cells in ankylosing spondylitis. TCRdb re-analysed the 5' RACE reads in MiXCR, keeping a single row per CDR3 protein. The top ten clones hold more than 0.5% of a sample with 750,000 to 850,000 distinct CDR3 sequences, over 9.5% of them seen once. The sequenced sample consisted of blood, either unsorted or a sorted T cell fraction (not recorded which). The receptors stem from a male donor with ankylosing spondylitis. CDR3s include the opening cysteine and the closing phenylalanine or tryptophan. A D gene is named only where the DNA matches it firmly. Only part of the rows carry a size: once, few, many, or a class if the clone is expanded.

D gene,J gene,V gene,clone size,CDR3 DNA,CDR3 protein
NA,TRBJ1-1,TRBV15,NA,TGTGCCACCAGCAGGGGCGAGGGAACTGAAGCTTTCTTT,CATSRGEGTEAFF
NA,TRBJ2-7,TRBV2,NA,TGTGCCAGCGGAGAGTTATACGAGCAGTACTTC,CASGELYEQYF
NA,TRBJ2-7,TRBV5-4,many,TGTGCCAGCAGCAGGGACGGGACATCCTACGAGCAGTACTTC,CASSRDGTSYEQYF
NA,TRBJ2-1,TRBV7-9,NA,TGTGCCAGCAGCCGGCACAGGGTTTCGGTCAATGAGCAGTTCTTC,CASSRHRVSVNEQFF
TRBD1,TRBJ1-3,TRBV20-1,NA,TGCAGTGCTAGACCTGGACAGGGAGGTGGATACTCTGGAAACACCATATATTTT,CSARPGQGGGYSGNTIYF
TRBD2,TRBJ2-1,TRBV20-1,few,TGCAGTGCTAGGTTCCTAGCGGGAGGTAGCTCCTACAATGAGCAGTTCTTC,CSARFLAGGSSYNEQFF
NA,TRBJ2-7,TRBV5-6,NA,TGTGCCAGCAGCTTGGGGCCGGCTGACGAGCAGTACTTC,CASSLGPADEQYF
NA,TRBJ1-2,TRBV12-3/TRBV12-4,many,TGTGCCAGCAGTTTAGTCGGGACACCTGGCTACACCTTC,CASSLVGTPGYTF
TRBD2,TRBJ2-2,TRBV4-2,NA,TGTGCCAGCAGCCAAGATCCCGCTAGCGGGATGGGAGCCGGGGAGCTGTTTTTT,CASSQDPASGMGAGELFF
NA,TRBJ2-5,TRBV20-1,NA,TGCAGTGCAACCTACCTGGAGACCCAGTACTTC,CSATYLETQYF
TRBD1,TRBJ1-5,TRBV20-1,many,TGCAGTGCGCCGGACAGGGGGAAACAGCCCCAGCATTTT,CSAPDRGKQPQHF
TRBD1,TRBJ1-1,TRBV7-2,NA,TGTGCCAGCAGCCCGAGGACAGGGCTGGCGAACACTGAAGCTTTCTTT,CASSPRTGLANTEAFF
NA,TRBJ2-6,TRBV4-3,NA,TGCGCCAGCAGCCGGATAGTCCCCTCTGGGGCCAACGTCCTGACTTTC,CASSRIVPSGANVLTF